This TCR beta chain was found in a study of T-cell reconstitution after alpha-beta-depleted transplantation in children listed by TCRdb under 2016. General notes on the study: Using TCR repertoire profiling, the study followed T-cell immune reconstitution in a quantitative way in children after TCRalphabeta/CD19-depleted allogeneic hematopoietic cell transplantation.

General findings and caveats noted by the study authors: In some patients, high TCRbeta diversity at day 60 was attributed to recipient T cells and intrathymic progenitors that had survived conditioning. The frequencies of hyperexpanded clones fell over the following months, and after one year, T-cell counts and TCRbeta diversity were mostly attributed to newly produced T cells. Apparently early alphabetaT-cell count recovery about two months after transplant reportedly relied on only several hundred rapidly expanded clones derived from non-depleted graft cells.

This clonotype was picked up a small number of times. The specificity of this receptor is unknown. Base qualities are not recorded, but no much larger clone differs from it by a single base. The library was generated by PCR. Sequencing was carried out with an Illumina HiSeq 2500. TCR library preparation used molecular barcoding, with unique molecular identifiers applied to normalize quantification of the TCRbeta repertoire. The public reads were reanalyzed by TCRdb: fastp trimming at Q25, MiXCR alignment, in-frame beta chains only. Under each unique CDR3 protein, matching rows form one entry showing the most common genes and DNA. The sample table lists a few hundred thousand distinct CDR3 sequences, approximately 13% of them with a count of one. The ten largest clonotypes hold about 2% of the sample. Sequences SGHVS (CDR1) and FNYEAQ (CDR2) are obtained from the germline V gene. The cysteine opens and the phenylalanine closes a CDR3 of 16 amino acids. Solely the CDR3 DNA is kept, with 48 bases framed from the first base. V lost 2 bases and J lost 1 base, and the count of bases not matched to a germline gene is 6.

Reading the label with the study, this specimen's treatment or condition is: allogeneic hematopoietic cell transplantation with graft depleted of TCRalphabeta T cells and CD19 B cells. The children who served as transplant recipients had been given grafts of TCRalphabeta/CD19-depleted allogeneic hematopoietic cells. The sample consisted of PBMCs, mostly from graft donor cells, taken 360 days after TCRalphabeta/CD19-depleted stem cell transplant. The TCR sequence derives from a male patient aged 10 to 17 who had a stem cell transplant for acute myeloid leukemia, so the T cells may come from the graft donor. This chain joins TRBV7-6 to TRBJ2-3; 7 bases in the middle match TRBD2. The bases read TGTGCCAGCAGCTTATGGGAGGGAGTGGGCACAGATACGCAGTATTTT. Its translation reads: CASSLWEGVGTDTQYF. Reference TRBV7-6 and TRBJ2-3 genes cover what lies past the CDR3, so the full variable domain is GAGVSQSPRYKVTKRGQDVALRCDPISGHVSLYWYRQALGQGPEFLTYFNYEAQQDKSGLPNDRFSAERPEGSISTLTIQRTEQRDSAMYRCASSLWEGVGTDTQYFGPGTRLTVL.